This TCR beta chain was captured in a study of vaccination effects on CD4 cells after COVID-19. Sequencing followed a ViraFEST assay step that expanded antigen-specific CD4+ T cells with viral peptide pools. Following 10 days of culture, CD4+ T cells were isolated. As concerns this clone: Antigen specificity is unknown.

Germline CDR1 SGHRS, CDR2 YFSETQ. V shed 0 bases and J shed 5 bases, with 13 bases lying between them. The CDR3 has 15 residues. Sequenced by immunoSEQ multiplex PCR; TCRdb stores in-frame clones only, minus some. This table holds approximately 30,000 clones, about 66% found once. The receptor was derived from a human donor who received a COVID-19 vaccine. This chain connects TRBV5-1 to TRBJ2-3; possible D gene TRBD1, 6 bases. The source material was CD4+ T cells from PBMCs cultured with HCoV-229E spike peptides, sampled before COVID-19 vaccination. CDR3 loop: CASSLGSGAGDTQYF. CDR3 nucleotide sequence: TGCGCCAGCAGCTTGGGATCAGGGGCGGGAGATACGCAGTATTTT.